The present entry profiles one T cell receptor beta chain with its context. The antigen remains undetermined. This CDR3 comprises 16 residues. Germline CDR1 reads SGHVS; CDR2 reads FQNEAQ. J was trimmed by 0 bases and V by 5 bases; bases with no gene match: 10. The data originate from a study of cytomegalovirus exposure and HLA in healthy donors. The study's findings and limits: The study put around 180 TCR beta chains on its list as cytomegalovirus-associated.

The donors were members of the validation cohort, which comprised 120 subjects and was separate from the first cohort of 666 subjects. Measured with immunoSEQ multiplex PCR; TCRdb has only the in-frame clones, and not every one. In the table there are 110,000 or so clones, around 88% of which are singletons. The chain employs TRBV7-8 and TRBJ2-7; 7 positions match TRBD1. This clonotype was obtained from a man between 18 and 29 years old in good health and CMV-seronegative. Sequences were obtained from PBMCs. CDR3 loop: CASSPRRGQPSYEQYF. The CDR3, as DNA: TGTGCCAGCAGCCCGAGAAGGGGACAGCCCTCCTACGAGCAGTACTTC.